This T cell receptor (beta chain) was captured by sequencing in a study of blood T cells in healthy people across ages (dated by TCRdb to about 2015). At the level of the whole study: Template switching captured roughly one uniquely barcoded TCR beta cDNA molecule per two T cells in model experiments. Four age groups were formed from the donors: young (average about 17 years), middle-aged (approximately 41), aged (approximately 60) and long-lived (about 80). To avoid experimental bias, donors of different ages were spread randomly across the sequencing lanes. To track age-related changes in TCR beta repertoire diversity, the study relied on deep sequencing normalized with unique cDNA molecular identifiers. For two donors (one aged 18 to 29 and one aged 80 or older), the study analyzed two additional independent replicas of 1 million unique cDNA reads from the same blood draw.

Library prep was done by 5' RACE. The data were produced on an Illumina HiSeq 2500. The second PCR ran for about 7 to 11 cycles and used a J-beta primer mix along with a sample-barcoded 5' primer. Each TCR beta cDNA molecule received a unique molecular identifier from a template-switch 5' adaptor carrying 12 random nucleotides. At least 2.5 million CDR3-containing paired-end reads were obtained from each sample. The Mint cDNA synthesis kit, primed by a TRBC-specific oligonucleotide, was used to synthesize first-strand cDNA from all RNA. Following uracil-DNA glycosylase treatment, a first 18-cycle PCR with universal primers M1SS and BC2_uni_R was performed on all cDNA. Processing in the source paper ran as follows. Each sample was normalized by randomly selecting 1 million high-quality reads, each carrying a distinct molecular identifier. Reads with shared molecular identifiers were discarded instead of being binned into consensus sequences. MiTCR, with a Q25 quality threshold and the strictest error-elimination algorithm, was used for CDR3 identification, clonotype clustering and error correction. Lower-bound total TCR beta diversity was estimated with a nonparametric unseen species model using Euler transformation. TCRdb passed the public sequencing reads through fastp at Q25 and MiXCR, retaining productive beta sequences. Merged by CDR3 protein, the rows form single entries marked with the most common genes and DNA. TCRdb's processing, not the authors' own work, is the source of the V and J calls. For this sample there are 800,000 to 1,000,000 distinct CDR3 sequences; roughly 52% appear just once. The biggest ten clones account for under 15% of the sample.

As for this clonotype: The antigen it binds to is not known. No per-base quality is available; no much larger clone lies one base away.

The roughly 39 donors, aged about 6 to 95 years, were systemically healthy Caucasian individuals from Russia. Each donor gave about 11 milliliters of peripheral blood, drawn into EDTA-treated Vacutainer tubes. PBMCs were isolated by Ficoll-Paque density-gradient centrifugation, with at least 6 million obtained per sample. Trizol reagent was used to extract total RNA from the PBMCs, yielding at least 5.5 micrograms per sample. For every donor, flow cytometry on a PBMC aliquot measured the percentage of naive CD45RAhigh/CD27high T cells. On the study overall, not on this receptor specifically: Estimates of total diversity based on one million sequenced T cells were regarded as lower bounds and as underestimates. The long-lived group showed more naive CD4+ T cells, fewer expanded clones and increased TCR diversity than the aged group, suggesting age selection. Observed TCR beta diversity per million T cells fell roughly linearly with age, and a significant reduction was already apparent by age roughly 40. The CMV infection status of donors was not known, potentially confounding age-related changes in expanded clonotypes. A strong correlation was found between observed TCR beta diversity and the percentage of naive T cells measured by flow cytometry. Since profiling was done on bulk unsorted PBMCs, naive and antigen-experienced compartments could not be conclusively compared.

The source material was blood. The receptor was derived from a man younger than 40 in good health.

The CDR3 protein: CASSEGIGGYNEQFF. The DNA reads TGTGCCAGCAGCGAGGGCATAGGAGGGTACAATGAGCAGTTCTTC. The rearrangement combines TRBV7-3 with TRBJ2-1, with TRBD2 perhaps the D gene, on 6 matching bases. Inclusive of the bounding cysteine and phenylalanine, the CDR3 is 15 residues long. Just the 45-base CDR3 DNA is kept, in frame starting at base 1. CDR1 SGHTA and CDR2 FQGTGA are derived from the germline V gene. V loses 5 bases, J loses 4 bases, and the germline ends lie 15 bases apart. The CDR3, completed at both ends by the reference TRBV7-3 and TRBJ2-1 genes, gives the full variable domain GAGVSQTPSNKVTEKGKYVELRCDPISGHTALYWYRQSLGQGPEFLIYFQGTGAADDSGLPNDRFFAVRPEGSVSTLKIQRTERGDSAVYLCASSEGIGGYNEQFFGPGTRLTVL.